The 18 T cell receptor beta chains reported below all come from one sample, sequenced in a study of CD8+ T cells in alopecia areata. Following extraction, RNA underwent reverse transcription to cDNA, which served as the sequencing template. Repertoires were generated with immunoSEQ multiplex PCR, while TCRdb's copy carries only in-frame clones and drops some. The table has more than 11,000 clones, 45% to 60% seen once. Alopecia areata patients provided lesional scalp punch biopsies and peripheral blood. The specimen comprised skin, sampled at week 0. These receptors were obtained from a human donor with alopecia areata.

This chain links TRBV18 with TRBJ2-5, with D uncertain. The CDR3 sequence is 16 residues long. Trimming left V 2 bases short and J 5 bases short, with 18 bases between. Germline CDR1 reads KGHSH; CDR2 reads LQKENI. CDR3 sequence: CASSPFRLIGWETQYF. The CDR3 region has the DNA TGTGCCAGCTCACCATTCAGACTCATTGGTTGGGAGACCCAGTACTTC.

CDR3 sequence: CASSLQGGQGANEQYF. The CDR3, as DNA: TGCGCCAGCAGCCTACAGGGGGGACAGGGGGCCAACGAGCAGTACTTC. The rearrangement joins TRBV4-3 to TRBJ2-7, with 12 nucleotides matching TRBD1. The CDR3 has 16 residues. In germline, CDR1 is LGHNA, CDR2 YSLEER. Unmatched junction bases numbered 9, after V lost 4 bases and J lost 5 bases.

The chain joins TRBV30 to TRBJ1-1, with 7 positions matching TRBD1. V shed 1 base and J 1 base; nucleotides not matched to a gene: 9. CDR1 is GTSNPN, CDR2 SVGIG, per germline (reference sequence). The CDR3 consists of 16 residues. DNA of the CDR3: TGTGCCTGGAGTGGTGGGGACAGTGGGGGGAACACTGAAGCTTTCTTT. It is translated as CAWSGGDSGGNTEAFF.

V usage is TRBV28 and J usage is TRBJ1-1, with 7 bases matching TRBD1. V trimming: 5 bases; J trimming: 0 bases; junction bases outside the gene matches: 9. This CDR3 is built from 16 residues. Germline values: CDR1 MDHEN, CDR2 SYDVKM. CDR3 nucleotides: TGTGCCAGCAGTACCGCCCCGGGACAGCTGAACACTGAAGCTTTCTTT. It specifies CASSTAPGQLNTEAFF. Filled out from reference TRBV28 and TRBJ1-1, the complete variable domain reads DVKVTQSSRYLVKRTGEKVFLECVQDMDHENMFWYRQDPGLGLRLIYFSYDVKMKEKGDIPEGYSVSREKKERFSLILESASTNQTSMYLCASSTAPGQLNTEAFFGQGTRLTVV.

The V gene is TRBV12-2, the J gene TRBJ1-1; the D call in the table, TRBD1, was not verified against the DNA. TRBV12-2 is an annotated pseudogene. This CDR3 is built from 18 residues. The CDR3 nucleotides are TGTGCAAGTCGCTTATGGTGTTGTTCGGGACAGGGGAACACTGAAGCTTTCTTT. This translates into CASRLWCCSGQGNTEAFF.

The rearrangement links TRBV30 to TRBJ1-1; D gene ambiguous. Trimming removed 5 bases at V and 1 base at J, with 20 bases between. The CDR3 loop spans 16 amino acids. Per germline, CDR1 GTSNPN and CDR2 SVGIG (reference sequence). CDR3 protein: CAWETLLFSPNTEAFF. CDR3 in DNA: TGTGCCTGGGAAACCTTGCTCTTTTCCCCGAACACTGAAGCTTTCTTT.

V and J are TRBV29-1 and TRBJ2-3; D uncertain. This CDR3 region has 13 residues. V was shortened by 7 bases and J by 2 bases, with 13 bases between the two germline ends. Germline CDR1 reads SQVTM; CDR2 reads ANQGSEA. The CDR3 loop is CSAADGFTDTQYF. The DNA for the CDR3 is TGCAGCGCTGCGGACGGATTCACAGATACGCAGTATTTT.

The table lists this clone with a few counts. The CDR3 spells CASRLAVNTGELFF. The DNA for the CDR3 is TGTGCCAGCAGGTTAGCGGTGAACACCGGGGAGCTGTTTTTT. The chain carries TRBV14 and TRBJ2-2; possibly TRBD2 for D (6 bases). This CDR3 is 14 amino acids long. Deletions cut 6 bases from V and 1 base from J, with 9 bases between. Germline lookup yields CDR1 SGHDN and CDR2 FVKESK.

The chain links TRBV27 to TRBJ1-2; possible D gene TRBD1, 6 bases. Germline-derived CDR1 and CDR2 are MNHEY and SMNVEV (reference sequence). The CDR3 totals 14 residues. Trimming stripped 10 bases from V and 5 bases from J, with 20 bases between. This CDR3 is CATSRYAGEYGYTF. CDR3 bases: TGTGCCACCTCAAGATACGCAGGGGAGTATGGCTACACCTTC.

This chain joins TRBV4-1 and TRBJ2-5; the D call may be TRBD1 or TRBD2 (5 bases each). The J call may be faulty, since TRBJ2-7 better matches the DNA end. The length of the CDR3 is 17 residues. Germline values: CDR1 MGHRA, CDR2 YSYEKL. The DNA for the CDR3 is TGCGCCAGCAGCCCATTCTGGTTTCAGGGACCTTCCTACGAGCAGTACTTC. It codes for CASSPFWFQGPSYEQYF.

This chain connects TRBV27 to TRBJ1-1; 9 nucleotides line up with TRBD1. Germline-derived CDR1 and CDR2 are MNHEY and SMNVEV (reference sequence). The trim removed 10 bases at V and 2 bases at J, leaving 8 bases unmatched. This CDR3 contains 14 residues. The CDR3 loop is CANPGTGFNTEAFF. The CDR3 coding sequence is TGTGCCAATCCCGGGACAGGGTTTAACACTGAAGCTTTCTTT.

The chain uses TRBV5-1 and TRBJ2-1; D gene uncertain. From germline, CDR1 is SGHRS and CDR2 YFSETQ. This CDR3 contains 14 residues. V was pared by 5 bases and J by 5 bases, with 14 bases between. CDR3 loop: CASRIQTVNNEQFF. DNA of the CDR3: TGCGCCAGCAGAATCCAGACGGTTAACAATGAGCAGTTCTTC.

This clone is medium-sized (0.01 to 0.1%) in the sample. This chain links TRBV23-1 with TRBJ2-1, with 8 bases identical to TRBD2. TRBV23-1 is treated as an ORF (open reading frame) with a function not yet certain. V was pared by 0 bases and J by 4 bases, with 5 bases of the junction left unmatched. The length of the CDR3 is 16 residues. The CDR3: CASSQSTSGSYNEQFF. CDR3 nucleotides: TGCGCCAGCAGTCAATCCACTAGCGGTTCGTACAATGAGCAGTTCTTC.

The CDR3 is CASSQETGGHTEAFF. As DNA, the CDR3 is TGTGCCAGCTCCCAAGAGACAGGGGGCCACACTGAAGCTTTCTTT. The chain is built from TRBV18 and TRBJ1-1; 10 bases are a match to TRBD1. Germline V gene data show CDR1 as KGHSH and CDR2 as LQKENI. J lost 3 bases, V lost 6 bases, and 7 bases had no gene match. This CDR3 comprises 15 residues.

The rearrangement joins TRBV7-2 to TRBJ1-1; D is unclear. Germline lookup yields CDR1 SGHTA and CDR2 FQGNSA. The V end was cut by 1 base, the J end by 4 bases, with 10 bases between. The CDR3 sequence is 14 residues long. CDR3 residues: CASSLEAGITEAFF. In DNA, the CDR3 is TGTGCCAGCAGCTTAGAAGCGGGGATCACTGAAGCTTTCTTT.

This clone was counted a few times. V gene TRBV7-2 combines with J gene TRBJ2-1; TRBD2 matches 9 bases. CDR3 size: 18 residues. Germline V gene data show CDR1 as SGHTA and CDR2 as FQGNSA. The junction had 14 bases not matched to a gene; V was cut back by 2 bases and J by 6 bases. CDR3 region: CASSLSPKSGGTSNEQFF. The CDR3 bases are TGTGCCAGCAGCTTAAGCCCAAAGAGCGGGGGGACCTCCAATGAGCAGTTCTTC.

The chain recombines TRBV15 with TRBJ2-4; the D gene is possibly TRBD1 (5 bases). The CDR3 has 13 residues. Per germline, CDR1 LNHNV and CDR2 YYDKDF (reference sequence). V lost 11 bases and J 0 bases, leaving 11 bases between the germline ends. CDR3 DNA sequence: TGTGCCGCGTCGACAGAAGCCAAAAACATTCAGTACTTC. Protein sequence: CAASTEAKNIQYF.

The J gene is TRBJ1-2, the V gene TRBV30, with D uncertain. V lost 0 bases and J 4 bases, leaving 12 bases between the germline ends. Germline V CDR1 and CDR2: GTSNPN, SVGIG (reference sequence). This CDR3 is built from 14 residues. CDR3 DNA sequence: TGTGCCTGGAGTGTACCGGGCGGAATCTATGGCTACACCTTC. Translating gives CAWSVPGGIYGYTF.